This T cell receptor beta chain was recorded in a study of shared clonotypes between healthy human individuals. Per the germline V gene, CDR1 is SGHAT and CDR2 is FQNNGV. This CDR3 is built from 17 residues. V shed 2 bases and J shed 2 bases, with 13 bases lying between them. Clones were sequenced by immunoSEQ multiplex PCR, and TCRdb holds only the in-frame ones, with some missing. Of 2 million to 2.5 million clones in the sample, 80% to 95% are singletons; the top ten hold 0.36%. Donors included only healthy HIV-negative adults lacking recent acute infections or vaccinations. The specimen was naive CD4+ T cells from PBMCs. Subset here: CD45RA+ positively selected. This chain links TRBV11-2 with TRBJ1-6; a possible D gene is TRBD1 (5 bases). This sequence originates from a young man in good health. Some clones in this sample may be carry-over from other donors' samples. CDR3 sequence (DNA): TGTGCCAGCAGCTTACTCGGGGCCGGAACCTATAATTCACCCCTCCACTTT. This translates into CASSLLGAGTYNSPLHF.